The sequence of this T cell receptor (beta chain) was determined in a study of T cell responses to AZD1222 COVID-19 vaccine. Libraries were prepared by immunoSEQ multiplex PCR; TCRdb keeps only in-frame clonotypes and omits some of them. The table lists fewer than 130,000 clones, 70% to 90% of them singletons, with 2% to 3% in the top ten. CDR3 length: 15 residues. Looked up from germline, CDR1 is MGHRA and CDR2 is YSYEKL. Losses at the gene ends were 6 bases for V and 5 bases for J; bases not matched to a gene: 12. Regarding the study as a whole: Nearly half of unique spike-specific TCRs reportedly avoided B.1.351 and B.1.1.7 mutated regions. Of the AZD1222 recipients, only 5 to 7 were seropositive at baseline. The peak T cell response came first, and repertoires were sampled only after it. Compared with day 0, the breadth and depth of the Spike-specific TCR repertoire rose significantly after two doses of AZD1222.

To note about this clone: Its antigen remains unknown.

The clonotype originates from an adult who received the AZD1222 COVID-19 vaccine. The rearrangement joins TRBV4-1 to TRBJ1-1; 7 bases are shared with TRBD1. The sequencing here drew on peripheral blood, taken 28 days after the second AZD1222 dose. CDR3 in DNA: TGCGCCAGCAGGGAAAGAGGGGGCTTGGGGACTGAAGCTTTCTTT. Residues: CASRERGGLGTEAFF.